Here is one T cell receptor beta chain with its context. Its antigen is still unknown. This sample stems from a study of PD-1 blockade in classical Hodgkin lymphoma. Turning to the study itself: Patients were treated with nivolumab at 3 mg/kg, and this was given intravenously every 2 weeks. Study outcomes and limitations: Researchers reported that CD4+ TCR diversity, though not CD8+, rose significantly by C4D1.

Autologous stem cell transplantation was followed by relapse in every patient, and brentuximab vedotin exposure varied. Some clones are missing from TCRdb's copy, which holds only in-frame ones; the method was immunoSEQ multiplex PCR. In the table there are fewer than 45,000 clones, about 85% of which are singletons. This TCR was sampled from a human donor with classical Hodgkin lymphoma. This sample comprised peripheral blood mononuclear cells (PBMCs), obtained before the second cycle of nivolumab.

In DNA form, the CDR3 reads TGTGCCAGCAGTTTTACAGGGATCCATAGCTATGGCTACACCTTC. As protein: CASSFTGIHSYGYTF. The chain recombines TRBV28 with TRBJ1-2; a weak D match, TRBD1 (6 bases). Germline CDR1 MDHEN, CDR2 SYDVKM. Trimming removed 3 bases from V and 4 bases from J, with 15 bases in between. CDR3 size: 15 residues.